The present entry profiles one T cell receptor (beta chain) with its context. Libraries were prepared by immunoSEQ multiplex PCR; TCRdb keeps only in-frame clonotypes and omits some of them. The sample records 2 million to 3 million clones, over 85% being singletons. These data originate in a study of shared clonotypes between healthy human individuals. V gave up 5 bases and J gave up 3 bases; unmatched junction bases: 2. Germline-derived CDR1 and CDR2 are SQVTM and ANQGSEA. The CDR3 is made up of 12 amino acids. V and J are TRBV29-1 and TRBJ2-3, with 7 bases fitting TRBD1. The source of this sequence is a man aged 18 to 29 in good health. Some clones in this sample may be carry-over from other donors' samples. The specimen sequenced was naive CD4+ T cells from PBMCs. As for subset: CD45RA+ positively selected. The CDR3 DNA reads as TGCAGCGTTACGACAGGGACAGATACGCAGTATTTT. The encoded protein is CSVTTGTDTQYF.